One sample yielded the 27 T cell receptor beta chains listed below, sequenced in a study of neurological immune-mediated disorders (dated by TCRdb to about 2019). The time point label corresponds to: longitudinal time-point 1 (baseline). Library method: 5' RACE. TCRdb names Illumina HiSeq 2500 as the instrument used. TCRdb's own reprocessing of the public reads used fastp at Q25 and MiXCR and kept productive beta chains. Duplicate CDR3 protein sequences are folded into a single record with the most common DNA and genes. The sample table contains some 71,000 distinct CDR3 sequences; only one count was recorded for about 10% of them. The ten largest make up 8.5% to 10% of the sample. Sample: PBMCs. These receptors all come from a man aged 30 to 45 in good health.

The chain carries TRBV5-1 and TRBJ2-3, with TRBD2 identical over 12 bases. CDR3 length equals 16 residues. Trimming removed 4 bases from V and 2 bases from J; junction bases left unmatched: 5. In germline, CDR1 is SGHRS, CDR2 YFSETQ. The DNA of the CDR3 is TGCGCCAGCAGCGGACTAGCGGGACGGGTCACAGATACGCAGTATTTT. It translates to CASSGLAGRVTDTQYF.

This clonotype was seen ten or more times. The genes are TRBV5-1 and TRBJ2-7; TRBD2 matches at 7 bases. Looked up from germline, CDR1 is SGHRS and CDR2 is YFSETQ. The CDR3 runs 12 residues. V was clipped by 4 bases and J by 2 bases; unmatched bases: 0. The CDR3, as DNA: TGCGCCAGCAGCGCGGGAGCCTACGAGCAGTACTTC. The encoded protein is CASSAGAYEQYF.

This clonotype was seen repeatedly, ten times or more. The chain couples TRBV7-2 to TRBJ1-1; no clear D gene. Germline lookup yields CDR1 SGHTA and CDR2 FQGNSA. CDR3 length: 13 amino acids. Trimming took 7 bases from V and 5 from J, leaving 14 bases between them. In DNA form, the CDR3 reads TGTGCCAGCACCAACATCCTGACAACTGAAGCTTTCTTT. Amino acid sequence: CASTNILTTEAFF.

Ten or more counts support this clonotype. J is TRBJ2-7 and V is TRBV6-6, with TRBD1 identical over 7 bases. Trimming removed 2 bases from V and 5 bases from J; junction bases left unmatched: 6. The CDR3 is made up of 14 amino acids. Germline loops: CDR1 MNHNY, CDR2 SVGAGI (reference sequence). The CDR3 reads CASSYEYRGDEQYF. The CDR3 nucleotides read TGTGCCAGCAGTTACGAATACAGGGGCGACGAGCAGTACTTC.

This clonotype was observed many times. V gene TRBV2 combines with J gene TRBJ1-5, with 7 nucleotides matching TRBD1. The V gene's germline CDR1 is SNHLY and CDR2 FYNNEI. J was trimmed by 0 bases and V by 5 bases; bases with no gene match: 13. The CDR3 runs to 18 residues. CDR3 coding DNA: TGTGCCAGCAGTAAACGAATAACGACAGGGACTAGCAATCAGCCCCAGCATTTT. Translated: CASSKRITTGTSNQPQHF.

This clonotype was detected many times. J is TRBJ1-2 and V is TRBV12-3 or TRBV12-4; D not certain. V lost 6 bases, J lost 1 base, and 9 bases lay in between. The CDR3 runs 13 residues. This chain's CDR3 is CASRDPLNYGYTF. CDR3 coding DNA: TGTGCCAGCAGGGACCCTCTTAACTATGGCTACACCTTC.

The chain combines TRBV4-2 with TRBJ2-1; a possible D gene is TRBD2 (6 bases). Germline-derived CDR1 and CDR2 are LGHNA and YNFKEQ. Between the trimmed V and J ends, which lost 0 bases and 5 bases, there was a span of 14 bases. The CDR3 is 16 residues long. This CDR3 reads CASSQDGASAHNEQFF. CDR3 DNA: TGTGCCAGCAGCCAAGATGGGGCTAGCGCTCACAATGAGCAGTTCTTC.

This clonotype was counted at least ten times. This chain uses TRBV6-1 with TRBJ2-7; no reliable D call. The ends were cut back, 4 bases at V and 2 bases at J, with 12 bases in the middle. The CDR3 has 14 residues. Germline V gives CDR1 MNHNS, CDR2 SASEGT. CDR3 nucleotides: TGTGCCAGCAGTGTCGCAGAAAACCCCTACGAGCAGTACTTC. This codes for CASSVAENPYEQYF.

This clonotype was detected many times. The rearrangement joins TRBV20-1 to TRBJ2-1, with D hard to call. CDR1 and CDR2 from the germline V gene are DFQATT and SNEGSKA (reference sequence). The CDR3 runs 10 residues. V was clipped by 3 bases and J by 12 bases, with 9 bases between them. The DNA of the CDR3 is TGCAGTGCTAGGGTATATGGGCAGTTCTTC. This encodes CSARVYGQFF.

On this clonotype: Because it lacks the conserved phenylalanine or tryptophan at the end, this CDR3 is likely a read error. The DNA is omitted, as the CDR3 cannot be located on it reliably, and the CDR3 follows TCRdb's listing. This sequence joins TRBV7-9 and TRBJ2-7; TRBD1 reflects the table's D call only, with no check against the DNA. Germline V gene lookup returns CDR1 SEHNR and CDR2 FQNEAQ (reference sequence). 13 amino acids form the CDR3, both terminal residues included. This CDR3 is CASSFGTGNEHYL.

This clonotype was counted ten times or more. The chain has TRBV7-8 and TRBJ1-5; D possibly corresponds to TRBD1 (5 bases). V lost 0 bases and J lost 4, with 10 bases in between. The length of the CDR3 is 15 residues. Germline lookup yields CDR1 SGHVS and CDR2 FQNEAQ. The CDR3, as DNA: TGTGCCAGCAGCTTAGCAGGGGAGGGTAATCAGCCCCAGCATTTT. Translated: CASSLAGEGNQPQHF.

This clonotype was seen repeatedly, ten times or more. The rearrangement joins TRBV9 to TRBJ1-1, with D unresolved. Germline CDR1 reads SGDLS; CDR2 reads YYNGEE. The V and J ends lost 3 bases and 4 bases respectively, with 13 bases between them. This CDR3 region has 14 residues. CDR3 nucleotide sequence: TGTGCCAGCAGCGAGGCGGGAGGGAGCACTGAAGCTTTCTTT. Protein sequence: CASSEAGGSTEAFF.

This clonotype was seen a handful of times. The chain links TRBV14 to TRBJ1-1; D uncertain. The CDR3 covers 12 residues. Trimming pared 0 bases from V and 9 bases from J, leaving 8 bases between. Germline CDR1 and CDR2: SGHDN and FVKESK. The CDR3 reads CASSQEPGKAFF. DNA of the CDR3: TGTGCCAGCAGCCAAGAACCGGGAAAAGCTTTCTTT.

This clonotype was seen repeatedly, ten times or more. The chain employs TRBV10-3 and TRBJ2-5; TRBD2 aligns across 9 bases. Germline V CDR1 and CDR2: ENHRY, SYGVKD. J gave up 4 bases and V 0 bases, and 3 bases lay outside the gene matches. The CDR3 loop spans 15 amino acids. The CDR3: CAISESLAGRETQYF. The CDR3 DNA reads as TGTGCCATCAGTGAGTCTCTAGCGGGACGAGAGACCCAGTACTTC.

This clonotype was recorded many times. The V and J genes are TRBV5-1 and TRBJ2-3; 10 bases are shared with TRBD2. Trimming took 2 bases from V and 4 from J; bases not matched to a gene: 7. Germline V lookup: CDR1 SGHRS, CDR2 YFSETQ. The CDR3 is made up of 16 amino acids. CDR3 bases: TGCGCCAGCAGCTTTACAGCGGGAGGGCCGCCAGATACGCAGTATTTT. It encodes CASSFTAGGPPDTQYF.

This clonotype was counted many times. V usage is TRBV5-6 and J usage is TRBJ2-2, with D uncertain. V lost 0 bases to trimming and J lost 10 bases, with 7 bases between them. This CDR3 contains 12 residues. Looked up from germline, CDR1 is SGHDT and CDR2 is YYEEEE. As DNA, the CDR3 is TGTGCCAGCAGCTTGGGCCCCCAGGAGCTGTTTTTT. It codes for CASSLGPQELFF.

This clonotype was found a few times. V usage is TRBV7-9 and J usage is TRBJ2-7; a possible D gene is TRBD1 (6 bases). V dropped 5 bases and J dropped 2 bases, with 16 bases sitting between them. The CDR3 consists of 15 residues. The V gene's germline CDR1 is SEHNR and CDR2 FQNEAQ (reference sequence). The CDR3 nucleotides are TGTGCCAGCAGCGTGAGTGTTGGGACAACCTACGAGCAGTACTTC. Translated: CASSVSVGTTYEQYF.

Only a few counts were recorded for this clonotype. The J gene is TRBJ1-3, the V gene TRBV4-1; tentative D call: TRBD1 (5 bases). V was clipped by 2 bases and J by 0 bases, with 20 bases between them. In germline, CDR1 is MGHRA, CDR2 YSYEKL. This CDR3 is built from 19 residues. The CDR3 loop is CASSQPSGSDTDSGNTIYF. In nucleotides, the CDR3 is TGCGCCAGCAGCCAACCCTCCGGGTCGGACACCGACTCTGGAAACACCATATATTTT.

This clonotype has ten or more counts. The rearrangement uses TRBV6-2 or TRBV6-3 and TRBJ2-3, with 13 bases identical to TRBD2. V was clipped by 5 bases and J by 3 bases; unmatched bases: 11. The CDR3 length is 18 residues. Looked up from germline, CDR1 is MNHEY and CDR2 is SVGEGT. The CDR3 reads CASSNLIRTSGRTDTQYF. CDR3 DNA sequence: TGTGCCAGCAGTAACCTTATCAGGACTAGCGGGAGAACAGATACGCAGTATTTT.

This clonotype showed up many times. The genes are TRBV5-5 and TRBJ1-5; a weak D match, TRBD1 (5 bases). Per the germline V gene, CDR1 is SGHKS and CDR2 is YYEKEE (reference sequence). Between the trimmed V and J ends, which lost 0 bases and 1 base, there was a span of 14 bases. The CDR3 extends over 17 amino acids. The CDR3 coding sequence is TGTGCCAGCAGCTTGGGGGCCAGGGCCGCAAGCAATCAGCCCCAGCATTTT. It yields the protein CASSLGARAASNQPQHF.

This clonotype appeared a few times. This chain joins TRBV5-1 and TRBJ2-7, with 13 nucleotides matching TRBD2. This CDR3 comprises 17 residues. Germline CDR1 reads SGHRS; CDR2 reads YFSETQ. V lost 1 base and J lost 4; bases outside the gene matches: 8. CDR3 loop: CASSLSLAGGPGYEQYF. DNA for the CDR3: TGCGCCAGCAGCTTGTCACTAGCGGGAGGGCCAGGGTACGAGCAGTACTTC.

The sample holds many counts of this clonotype. The chain uses TRBV28 and TRBJ2-7; TRBD1 is a possible D gene (7 bases). Germline CDR1 and CDR2: MDHEN and SYDVKM. There are 15 residues in the CDR3. Trimming pared 3 bases from V and 0 bases from J, leaving 12 bases between. The CDR3: CASSFGQGGSYEQYF. The CDR3, as DNA: TGTGCCAGCAGTTTTGGGCAGGGGGGCTCCTACGAGCAGTACTTC.

This clonotype was found many times. The genes are TRBV7-9 and TRBJ2-1; D unclear. The CDR3 contains 12 residues. Germline loops: CDR1 SEHNR, CDR2 FQNEAQ (reference sequence). V shed 2 bases and J shed 13 bases, with 12 bases lying between them. The CDR3 here is CASSLTGLGQFF. Written as DNA, the CDR3 is TGTGCCAGCAGCTTAACCGGTCTAGGACAGTTCTTC.

This clonotype was counted ten times or more. The rearrangement links TRBV29-1 to TRBJ1-2; TRBD1 is a possible D gene (6 bases). V lost 3 bases to trimming and J lost 2 bases, with 7 bases between them. The CDR3 runs to 12 residues. Germline CDR1 is SQVTM and CDR2 is ANQGSEA. The CDR3 protein is CSVDQGNYGYTF. The CDR3 DNA is TGCAGCGTTGACCAGGGGAACTATGGCTACACCTTC.

This clonotype was counted ten times or more. V usage is TRBV7-2 and J usage is TRBJ2-1; 11 positions match TRBD2. After removal of 4 bases from V and 8 bases from J, the junction contained 10 bases not matched to a gene. Germline CDR1 SGHTA, CDR2 FQGNSA. This CDR3 spans 16 amino acids. The CDR3 DNA reads TGTGCCAGCAGCTCCTCGGGCACTAGCGGGAGCTATGAGCAGTTCTTC. It codes for CASSSSGTSGSYEQFF.

Many counts were recorded for this clonotype. This chain joins TRBV7-2 and TRBJ2-7, with D perhaps TRBD1 (5 bases). Deletions cut 3 bases from V and 3 bases from J, with 21 bases between. The germline V gene has CDR1 SGHTA and CDR2 FQGNSA. The CDR3 runs 17 residues. CDR3 amino acids: CASSFFVGADPHYEQYF. The CDR3 nucleotides are TGTGCCAGCAGCTTTTTTGTAGGGGCAGACCCACACTACGAGCAGTACTTC.

V usage is TRBV4-1 and J usage is TRBJ2-7; D possibly corresponds to TRBD2 (6 bases). V was trimmed by 8 bases and J by 2 bases, leaving 19 bases between them. The CDR3 consists of 15 residues. Looked up from germline, CDR1 is MGHRA and CDR2 is YSYEKL. The CDR3 region is CASGLAGSGTYEQYF. The CDR3 bases are TGCGCCAGCGGTCTGGCGGGATCTGGGACCTACGAGCAGTACTTC.